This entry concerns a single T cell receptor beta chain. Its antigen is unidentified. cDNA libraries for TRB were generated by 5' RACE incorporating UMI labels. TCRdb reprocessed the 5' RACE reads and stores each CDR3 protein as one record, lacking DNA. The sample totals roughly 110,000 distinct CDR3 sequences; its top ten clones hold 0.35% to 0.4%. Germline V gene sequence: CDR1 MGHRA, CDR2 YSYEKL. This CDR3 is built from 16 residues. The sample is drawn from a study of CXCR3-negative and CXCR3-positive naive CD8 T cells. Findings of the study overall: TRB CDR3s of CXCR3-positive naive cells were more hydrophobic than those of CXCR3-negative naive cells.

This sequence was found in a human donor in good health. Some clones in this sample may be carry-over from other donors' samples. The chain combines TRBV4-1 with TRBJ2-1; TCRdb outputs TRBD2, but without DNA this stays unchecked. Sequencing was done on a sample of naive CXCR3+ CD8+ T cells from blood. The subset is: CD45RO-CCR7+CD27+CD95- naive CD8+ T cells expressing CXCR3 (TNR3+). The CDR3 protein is CASSHPLAGGPLEQFF.